This paragraph reports one T cell receptor beta chain. The CDR3 consists of 11 residues. Germline V lookup: CDR1 SQVTM, CDR2 ANQGSEA. Between the trimmed V and J ends, which lost 2 bases and 7 bases, there was a span of 6 bases. These data come from a study of CD8 T cells in Susac syndrome. About the research overall: Among the sequenced Susac syndrome patients, over five had active disease while 8 or 9 were in remission.

The RNA input was roughly 0.45 to 1 ug, and it was reverse transcribed with random hexamers. TCRdb re-analysed the immunoSEQ multiplex PCR reads in MiXCR, keeping a single row per CDR3 protein. The data hold under 80,000 distinct CDR3 sequences, with around 93% observed a single time. The sample was CD4+ T cells from PBMCs. The receptor's source is a human donor with Susac syndrome. The rearrangement uses TRBV29-1 and TRBJ2-1; the D is unclear. CDR3 amino acids: CSVETLNEQFF. The CDR3 DNA sequence: TGCAGCGTTGAAACCTTAAATGAGCAGTTCTTC.